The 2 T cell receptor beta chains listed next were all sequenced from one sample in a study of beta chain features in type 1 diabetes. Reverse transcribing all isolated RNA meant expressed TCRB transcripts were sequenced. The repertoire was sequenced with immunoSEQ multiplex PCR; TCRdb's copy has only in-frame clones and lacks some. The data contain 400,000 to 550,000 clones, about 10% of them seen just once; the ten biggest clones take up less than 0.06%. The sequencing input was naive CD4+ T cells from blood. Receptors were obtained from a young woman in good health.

CDR3 bases: TGTGCCAGCACCGGAGCGGGAGATGAGCAGTTCTTC. This codes for CASTGAGDEQFF. The V call is TRBV2, the J call TRBJ2-1, with 8 bases fitting TRBD2. The CDR3 spans 12 residues. The germline gives CDR1 SNHLY, CDR2 FYNNEI. The V and J ends lost 7 bases and 8 bases, in that order; junction bases with no gene match: 4.

The CDR3 coding sequence is TGTGCCAGCAGCCCAGCCGGGACAGGTCGCACAGATACGCAGTATTTT. Translated, it gives CASSPAGTGRTDTQYF. The chain couples TRBV7-9 to TRBJ2-3, with 8 bases identical to TRBD1. V lost 5 bases to trimming and J lost 1 base; unmatched junction nucleotides: 8. The CDR3 runs to 16 residues. Germline assignment: CDR1 SEHNR and CDR2 FQNEAQ (reference sequence). The entire variable domain, with the rest obtained from reference TRBV7-9 and TRBJ2-3, is as follows: DTGVSQNPRHKITKRGQNVTFRCDPISEHNRLYWYRQTLGQGPEFLTYFQNEAQLEKSRLLSDRFSAERPKGSFSTLEIQRTEQGDSAMYLCASSPAGTGRTDTQYFGPGTRLTVL.